Listed here are 3 T cell receptor beta chains from one sample, sequenced in a study of cytomegalovirus exposure and HLA in healthy donors. Profiling relied on immunoSEQ multiplex PCR, and the TCRdb table lists in-frame clones only, not all of them. In the table there are 55,000 to 80,000 clones, about 95% of which are singletons. The source material was PBMCs. The origin of the receptors is a man aged 18 to 29 in good health and CMV-seronegative.

The chain combines TRBV19 with TRBJ2-2; D not resolved. The V end lost 3 bases, the J end lost 9 bases, and 14 bases lay between the germline ends. Germline V gives CDR1 LNHDA, CDR2 SQIVND (reference sequence). This CDR3 comprises 14 residues. The DNA of the CDR3 is TGTGCCAGTAGTATCAGGCCCCCAGCTTGGGAGCTGTTTTTT. Residues: CASSIRPPAWELFF.

The genes are TRBV2 and TRBJ1-5; D is possibly TRBD1 (6 bases). This CDR3 comprises 16 residues. The V gene lost 6 bases and the J gene lost 0 bases, with 15 bases spanning the gap. Germline V lookup: CDR1 SNHLY, CDR2 FYNNEI. The CDR3: CASSETLRGSNQPQHF. The CDR3 coding sequence is TGTGCCAGCAGCGAGACCCTCAGGGGTAGCAATCAGCCCCAGCATTTT.

This chain joins TRBV11-2 and TRBJ1-1; tentative D call: TRBD1 (5 bases). The CDR3 contains 13 residues. The V gene's germline CDR1 is SGHAT and CDR2 FQNNGV. The V end lost 3 bases, the J end lost 11 bases, and 16 bases lay between the germline ends. Here the CDR3 DNA reads TGTGCCAGCAGCTTCTCCCTTGACAGTTCGGCTTTCTTT. This sequence encodes CASSFSLDSSAFF. The full variable domain, completed using reference TRBV11-2 and TRBJ1-1, is EAGVAQSPRYKIIEKRQSVAFWCNPISGHATLYWYQQILGQGPKLLIQFQNNGVVDDSQLPKDRFSAERLKGVDSTLKIQPAKLEDSAVYLCASSFSLDSSAFFGQGTRLTVV.